This T cell receptor beta chain was observed in a study of regulatory T cells in long-lasting Graves disease (dated by TCRdb to the early 2020s). In the study overall: Persistent Graves' disease meant more than 5 years of antithyroid drug treatment with TSH receptor autoantibodies that stayed positive. Antithyroid drugs had been taken for around 9.8 years on average by persistent Graves' disease patients in the clinical cohort. A total of 35 or so samples were covered by TCR sequencing, comprising approximately 13 persistent and roughly 20 newly diagnosed Graves' disease patients. Peripheral blood TCR sequencing and RNA sequencing compared persistent Graves' disease patients with newly diagnosed Graves' disease patients. The study took place in China and was registered as a clinical trial.

The sample holds many counts of this clonotype. Its antigen is still unknown. Base qualities are not at hand, and no much larger clone is one base apart. General study outcomes and caveats: TRBV28, TRBJ1-2 and TRBJ2-5 were preferentially used in persistent disease, while TRBV20-1 and TRBJ2-1 were favored in newly diagnosed disease. Compared with newly diagnosed patients, patients with persistent Graves' disease had lower TCR Shannon entropy and fewer highly expanded clones, which suggests clonal expansion. Patients with persistent disease shared more public clonotypes (roughly 2,900) than newly diagnosed patients did (approximately 990). Sequencing and analysis were limited to the TCR beta chain. As a limitation, the authors acknowledged that the small sample size may reduce accuracy. Peripheral blood alone was examined, since thyroid tissue, which constituted the primary lesion, could not be accessed.

The time point label on this specimen signifies: persistent/refractory GD, antithyroid drugs over 5 years with positive TRAb. RNA was extracted from PBMCs in TRIzol for both TCR sequencing and RNA sequencing. The diagnosis of Graves' disease was made according to American Thyroid Association guidelines. Patients were recruited from an endocrinology department in Xi'an, China. Each patient gave approximately 9.7 milliliters of peripheral blood, collected in an EDTA anticoagulant tube. Ficoll Paque Plus density gradient separation was used to isolate PBMCs, and no further T cell sorting was done. An Agilent 2100 Bioanalyzer and agarose gel were used to check RNA quality, and a NanoDrop 2000 was used to measure RNA concentration. Libraries were constructed by multiplex PCR. Sequencing took place on an Illumina HiSeq 4000. To build TCR beta libraries, CDR3 regions were amplified by Arm-PCR using iRepertoire HTBI primers. Gel purification was performed on PCR products prior to sequencing. Per the source publication's procedure: Gene usage analysis of CDR3 amino acid clonotypes relied on the approximately 68 TRBV and about 15 TRBJ segments identified across samples. COPE and FqMerger were used to merge the filtered high-quality paired reads into contigs. Contigs were aligned with BLAST to IMGT TRBV, TRBD and TRBJ reference genes, and CDR3 was defined per IMGT. Any clonotype with a frequency above 0.1% was counted as a highly expanded clone. Repertoire diversity was measured by Shannon entropy, and V-J evenness by the Gini coefficient. Public clonotypes were defined as clonotypes shared by more than one individual. TCRdb trimmed the raw reads at Q25, called clones with MiXCR and kept productive beta chains. Entries are consolidated by CDR3 protein sequence, retaining the most common genes and DNA. The V and J calls come from TCRdb's annotation, not from the publication. This sample is represented by roughly 490,000 distinct CDR3 sequences; around a fifth of them were singletons. About an eighth of the sample lies in the top ten.

CDR1 and CDR2 are read off the germline V gene as MNHNS and SASEGT. V and J are truncated by 6 bases and 6 bases respectively, leaving an intervening sequence of 14 bases. From cysteine to phenylalanine, the CDR3 is 13 amino acids long. The kept DNA is CDR3 alone, 39 bases in frame from the first base. The sequence is built from TRBV6-1 and TRBJ1-2, with TRBD1 as a weak D call on 6 bases. This receptor was identified in a female donor with Graves disease. This sample comprised peripheral blood mononuclear cells (PBMCs), obtained when the disease was refractory, from a patient treated with antithyroid drugs. The CDR3 protein: CASSPREGDGYTF. The DNA sequence follows: TGTGCCAGCAGCCCTAGGGAGGGGGATGGCTACACCTTC.